Shown below are 2 T cell receptor beta chains from a single sample sequenced in a study of a mutant IDH1 vaccine in newly diagnosed glioma (dated by TCRdb to the early 2020s). Library preparation was by the immunoSEQ multiplex PCR assay. This is the immuneACCESS table as TCRdb keeps it, with only in-frame sequences that have V and J called. A part of the clones is gone; compared with another copy, unresolved V genes explain less than half, and the rest is unexplained. Present in this sample are about 58,000 clones, about 88% of which were seen just once. Less than 8% of the sample comes from the top ten. No cognate antigen is known for these TCRs. According to the study, the label for this sample's time point signals: week 5, during vaccination. Every vaccine dose consisted of 300 ug of a 20-mer mutant IDH1 peptide in Montanide, administered subcutaneously together with topical imiquimod. Sequencing used PBMCs, obtained from a glioma patient whose treatment included an IDH1 peptide vaccine. The receptor set was obtained from a woman in her forties or fifties with glioma.

The chain links TRBV10-3 to TRBJ2-7, with TRBD2 matching 11 bases. CDR1 is ENHRY, CDR2 SYGVKD, per germline. CDR3 size: 15 residues. V was pared by 5 bases and J by 5 bases, with 8 bases of the junction left unmatched. The CDR3 DNA reads TGTGCCATCAGTCGGCTAGCGGGGGGCCAAGACGAGCAGTACTTC. This gives the protein CAISRLAGGQDEQYF.

This chain links TRBV19 with TRBJ1-1; the match to TRBD1 covers 8 bases. The V segment lost 3 bases and the J segment 1 base; nucleotides outside the gene matches: 4. The CDR3 contains 15 residues. Germline V lookup: CDR1 LNHDA, CDR2 SQIVND (reference sequence). CDR3: CASSMPGQGNTEAFF. Here the CDR3 DNA reads TGTGCCAGTAGTATGCCTGGACAGGGGAACACTGAAGCTTTCTTT.